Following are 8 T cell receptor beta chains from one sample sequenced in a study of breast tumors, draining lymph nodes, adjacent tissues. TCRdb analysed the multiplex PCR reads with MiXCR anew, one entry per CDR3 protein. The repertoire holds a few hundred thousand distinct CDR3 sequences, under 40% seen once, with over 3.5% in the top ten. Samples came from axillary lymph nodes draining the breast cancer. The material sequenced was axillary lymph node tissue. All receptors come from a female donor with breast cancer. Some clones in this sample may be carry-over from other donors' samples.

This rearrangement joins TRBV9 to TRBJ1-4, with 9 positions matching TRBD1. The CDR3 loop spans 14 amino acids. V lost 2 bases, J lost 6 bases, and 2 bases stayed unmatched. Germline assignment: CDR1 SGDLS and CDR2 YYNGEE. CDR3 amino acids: CASSVGTGHEKLFF. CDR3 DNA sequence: TGTGCCAGCAGCGTTGGGACAGGGCATGAAAAACTGTTTTTT. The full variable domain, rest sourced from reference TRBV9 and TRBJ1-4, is DSGVTQTPKHLITATGQRVTLRCSPRSGDLSVYWYQQSLDQGLQFLIQYYNGEERAKGNILERFSAQQFPDLHSELNLSSLELGDSALYFCASSVGTGHEKLFFGSGTQLSVL.

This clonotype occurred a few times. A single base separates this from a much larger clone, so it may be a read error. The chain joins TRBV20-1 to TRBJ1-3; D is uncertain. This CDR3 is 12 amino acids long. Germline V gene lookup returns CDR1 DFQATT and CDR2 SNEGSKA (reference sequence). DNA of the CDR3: TGCAGTGCCCCAGGTTGGGAAAACACCACATATTTT. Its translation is CSAPGWENTTYF.

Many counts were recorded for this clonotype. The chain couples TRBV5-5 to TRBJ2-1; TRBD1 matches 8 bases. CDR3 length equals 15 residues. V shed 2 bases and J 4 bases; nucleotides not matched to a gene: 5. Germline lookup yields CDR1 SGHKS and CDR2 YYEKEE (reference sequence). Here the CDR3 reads CASSFDRGSYNEQFF. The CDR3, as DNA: TGTGCCAGCAGCTTTGACAGGGGCTCATACAATGAGCAGTTCTTC.

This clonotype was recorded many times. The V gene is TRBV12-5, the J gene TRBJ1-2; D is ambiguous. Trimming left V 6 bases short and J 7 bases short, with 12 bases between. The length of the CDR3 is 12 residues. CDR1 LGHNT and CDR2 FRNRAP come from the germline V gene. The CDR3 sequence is CASGFGGGGYTF. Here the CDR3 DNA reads TGTGCTAGTGGGTTCGGAGGAGGTGGCTACACCTTC. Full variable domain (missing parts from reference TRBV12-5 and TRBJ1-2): DARVTQTPRHKVTEMGQEVTMRCQPILGHNTVFWYRQTMMQGLELLAYFRNRAPLDDSGMPKDRFSAEMPDATLATLKIQPSEPRDSAVYFCASGFGGGGYTFGSGTRLTVV.

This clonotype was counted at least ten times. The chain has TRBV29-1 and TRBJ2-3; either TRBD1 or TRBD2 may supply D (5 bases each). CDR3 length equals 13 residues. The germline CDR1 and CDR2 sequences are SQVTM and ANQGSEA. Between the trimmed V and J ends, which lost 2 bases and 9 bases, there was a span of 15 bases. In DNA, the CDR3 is TGCAGCGTTGAAATTCCCCAGGGAGTGACGCAGTATTTT. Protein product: CSVEIPQGVTQYF.

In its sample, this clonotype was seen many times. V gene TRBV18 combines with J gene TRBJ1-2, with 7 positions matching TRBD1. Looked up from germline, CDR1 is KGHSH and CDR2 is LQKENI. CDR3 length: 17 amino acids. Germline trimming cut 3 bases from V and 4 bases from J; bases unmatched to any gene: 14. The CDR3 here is CASSPLRQGPSSYGYTF. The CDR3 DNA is TGTGCCAGCTCACCGCTTCGACAGGGACCTAGTAGCTATGGCTACACCTTC.

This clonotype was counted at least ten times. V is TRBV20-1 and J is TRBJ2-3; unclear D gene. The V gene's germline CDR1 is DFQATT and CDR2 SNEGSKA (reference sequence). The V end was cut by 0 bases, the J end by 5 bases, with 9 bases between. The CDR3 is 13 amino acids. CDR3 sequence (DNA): TGCAGTGCTAGAGATCTACAAAGAGATACGCAGTATTTT. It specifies CSARDLQRDTQYF.

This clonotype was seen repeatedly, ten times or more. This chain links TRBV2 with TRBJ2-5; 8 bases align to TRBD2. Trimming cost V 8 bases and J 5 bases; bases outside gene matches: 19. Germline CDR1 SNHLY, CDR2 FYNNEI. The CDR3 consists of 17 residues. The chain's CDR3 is CASRSFGAGEGRETQYF. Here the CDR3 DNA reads TGTGCCAGCCGGTCGTTTGGAGCGGGGGAGGGCAGGGAGACCCAGTACTTC.